The entry below gives a single TCR beta chain sequence along with its context. What it recognizes is unknown. The sample belongs to a study of a mutant IDH1 vaccine in newly diagnosed glioma. Study at large: Vaccination began 4-6 weeks post radiotherapy alone, or with temozolomide cycles. Therapy received beforehand was radiotherapy, temozolomide, or both, with most patients given both.

Whole-study findings and limits: Seemingly, top peripheral T cell clonotype changes bore no relation to pseudoprogression.

This CDR3 contains 14 residues. CDR1 and CDR2 (germline): LNHNV, YYDKDF (reference sequence). The ends were cut back, 2 bases at V and 5 bases at J, with 12 bases in the middle. Sequencing was performed with immunoSEQ multiplex PCR; in TCRdb, only in-frame clones are kept and a portion is missing. In the table there are about 32,000 clones, 75% to 85% of which are singletons. Indicated time point: week 11, during vaccination. It was 300 ug of mutant IDH1 20-mer peptide that made up each vaccine dose, given with topical imiquimod. New IDH1-mutant, ATRX-lost WHO grade 3 or 4 astrocytomas occurred in donors.

The clonotype originates from a man aged 25 to 45 with glioma. This sequence joins TRBV15 and TRBJ1-1; D ambiguous. The starting material was PBMCs, obtained from a glioma patient whose treatment included an IDH1 peptide vaccine. In DNA, the CDR3 is TGTGCCACCAGCAGACGTACTGCGGGAACTGAAGCTTTCTTT. Residues: CATSRRTAGTEAFF.